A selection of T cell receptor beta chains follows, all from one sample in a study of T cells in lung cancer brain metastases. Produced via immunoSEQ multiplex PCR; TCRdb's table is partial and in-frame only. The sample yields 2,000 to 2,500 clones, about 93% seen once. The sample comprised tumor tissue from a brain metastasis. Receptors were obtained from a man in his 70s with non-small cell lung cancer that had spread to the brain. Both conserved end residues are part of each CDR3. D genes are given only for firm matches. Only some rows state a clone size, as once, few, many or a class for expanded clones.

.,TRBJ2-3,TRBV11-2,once,TGTGCCAGCAGCTTAGCCCTGCGGGGCCAGGGCCCAGATACGCAGTATTTT,CASSLALRGQGPDTQYF
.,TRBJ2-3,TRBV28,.,TGTGCCAGCAGGGGTGGGGGTAGCACAGATACGCAGTATTTT,CASRGGGSTDTQYF
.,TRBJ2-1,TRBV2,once,TGTGCCAGCAGTGGCCAGGGCGATGAGCAGTTCTTC,CASSGQGDEQFF
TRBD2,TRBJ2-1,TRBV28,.,TGTGCCAGCAGCGCTCCGGGACTAGCGGTCCTTGGTGAGCAGTTCTTC,CASSAPGLAVLGEQFF
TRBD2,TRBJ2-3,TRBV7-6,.,TGTGCCAGCAGCCCTACTAGCGGGGGGGGCACAGATACGCAGTATTTT,CASSPTSGGGTDTQYF
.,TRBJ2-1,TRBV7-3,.,TGTGCCAGCGGCAGGGGGGGTGAGCAGTTCTTC,CASGRGGEQFF
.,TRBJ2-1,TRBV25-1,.,TGTGCCAGCAGTGGGGGCTACCTCAGGGAGCAGTTCTTC,CASSGGYLREQFF
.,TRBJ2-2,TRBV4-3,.,TGCGCCAGCAGCCAAGAAGCTGGGACCGGGGAGCTGTTTTTT,CASSQEAGTGELFF
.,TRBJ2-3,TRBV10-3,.,TGTGCCATCAGTGACCCCTCGCGGGCCAGGACAGATACGCAGTATTTT,CAISDPSRARTDTQYF
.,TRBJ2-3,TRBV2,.,TGTGCCAGCAGCCCTCCTCAGTATTTT,CASSPPQYF
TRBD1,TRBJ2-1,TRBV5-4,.,TGTGCCAGCAGCTCTAAGATCCAGGGGGCTCTCCACAATGAGCAGTTCTTC,CASSSKIQGALHNEQFF
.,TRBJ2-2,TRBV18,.,TGTGCCAGCTCACGGGGGGGCGGAGCAAACACCGGGGAGCTGTTTTTT,CASSRGGGANTGELFF
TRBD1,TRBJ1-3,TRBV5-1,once,TGCGCCAGCAGCTTAACACAGGGGATCTCTGAAAACACCATATATTTT,CASSLTQGISENTIYF
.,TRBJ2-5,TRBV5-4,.,TGTGCCAGCAGCTTGGGTGGGCAGGGCCGCCAAGAGACCCAGTACTTC,CASSLGGQGRQETQYF
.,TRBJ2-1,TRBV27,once,TGTGCCAGCAGTATGACTAGTGCCTACAATGAGCAGTTCTTC,CASSMTSAYNEQFF
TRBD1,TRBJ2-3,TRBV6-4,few,TGTGCCAGCAGTTCCGGGACAGGGGTCTCCCATACGCAGTATTTT,CASSSGTGVSHTQYF
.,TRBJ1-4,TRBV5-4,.,TGTGCCAGCAGTCTACCCCAGGGTGGACTGTTTTTT,CASSLPQGGLFF
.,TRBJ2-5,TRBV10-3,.,TGTGCCATCAGTGACACAGCTGGGGAGACCCAGTACTTC,CAISDTAGETQYF
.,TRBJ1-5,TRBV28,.,TGTGCCAGCTGCCCCTTAGTGAATCAGCCCCAGCATTTT,CASCPLVNQPQHF
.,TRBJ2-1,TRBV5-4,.,TGTGCCAGCAGCTTTGGGGCCCACAGCTCCTACAATGAGCAGTTCTTC,CASSFGAHSSYNEQFF
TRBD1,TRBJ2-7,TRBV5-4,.,TGTGCCTGCCGTACGACAGGGGAGGCCTACGAGCAGTACTTC,CACRTTGEAYEQYF